This entry describes one T cell receptor beta chain. The repertoire was sequenced with immunoSEQ multiplex PCR; TCRdb's copy has only in-frame clones and lacks some. The sample carries around 510,000 clones, around 80% recorded once. The data are from a study of shared clonotypes between healthy human individuals. Study-wide context: In total, the donors were a couple of women and a few men aged 18 to 49.

Material: PBMCs. This clonotype was sampled from a woman between 40 and 55 years old in good health. Some clones in this sample may be carry-over from other donors' samples.

CDR3 protein: CASSPGPQGGVEAFF. The CDR3 nucleotides read TGTGCCAGCAGTCCCGGGCCCCAGGGGGGTGTTGAAGCTTTCTTT. The chain carries TRBV5-6 and TRBJ1-1; TRBD1 matches at 7 bases. The V and J ends lost 5 bases and 7 bases, in that order; junction bases with no gene match: 14. The CDR3 extends over 15 amino acids. The germline V gene has CDR1 SGHDT and CDR2 YYEEEE.